These 3 T cell receptor beta chains share one sample of origin, sequenced in a study of blood T cells in healthy people across ages. A second PCR, run for 7 to 11 cycles, used a sample-barcoded 5' primer plus a J-beta primer mix. One entry per CDR3 protein, called by TCRdb with MiXCR from the 5' RACE reads. Of approximately 800,000 distinct CDR3 sequences detected, around a quarter appear once; the ten largest clones hold under 3%. These data were likewise used in another study, on T cells of mothers and their children.

Sequencing was performed on blood. The source of these receptors is a boy younger than 18 in good health.

The rearrangement uses TRBV7-2 and TRBJ2-3; 11 nucleotides align to TRBD2. V was pared by 1 base and J by 3 bases, with 6 bases of the junction left unmatched. The germline V gene encodes CDR1 SGHTA and CDR2 FQGNSA. This CDR3 spans 17 amino acids. The DNA of the CDR3 is TGTGCCAGCAGCTTAGTAGCGGGGGGGCTGTTGACAGATACGCAGTATTTT. It specifies CASSLVAGGLLTDTQYF. Full variable domain (outside the CDR3, taken from reference TRBV7-2 and TRBJ2-3): GAGVSQSPSNKVTEKGKDVELRCDPISGHTALYWYRQSLGQGLEFLIYFQGNSAPDKSGLPSDRFSAERTGGSVSTLTIQRTQQEDSAVYLCASSLVAGGLLTDTQYFGPGTRLTVL.

In this sample, this clonotype turned up a few times. The gene calls are TRBV5-1 and TRBJ2-5; possibly TRBD1 or TRBD2 for D (6 bases each). CDR1 and CDR2 (germline): SGHRS, YFSETQ. The V end lost 0 bases, the J end lost 5 bases, and 11 bases lay between the germline ends. The CDR3 totals 14 residues. The chain's CDR3 is CASSLGEGGETQYF. The CDR3, as DNA: TGCGCCAGCAGCTTGGGAGAGGGGGGCGAGACCCAGTACTTC.

The chain is built from TRBV6-2 or TRBV6-3 and TRBJ2-3; D possibly uses TRBD1 or TRBD2 (6 bases each). Trimming took 7 bases from V and 1 from J, leaving 9 bases between them. Germline V gene data show CDR1 as MNHEY and CDR2 as SVGEGT. CDR3 length: 13 amino acids. The CDR3 sequence is CASNRGRTDTQYF. The CDR3 region has the DNA TGTGCCAGCAATCGGGGGCGCACAGATACGCAGTATTTT.